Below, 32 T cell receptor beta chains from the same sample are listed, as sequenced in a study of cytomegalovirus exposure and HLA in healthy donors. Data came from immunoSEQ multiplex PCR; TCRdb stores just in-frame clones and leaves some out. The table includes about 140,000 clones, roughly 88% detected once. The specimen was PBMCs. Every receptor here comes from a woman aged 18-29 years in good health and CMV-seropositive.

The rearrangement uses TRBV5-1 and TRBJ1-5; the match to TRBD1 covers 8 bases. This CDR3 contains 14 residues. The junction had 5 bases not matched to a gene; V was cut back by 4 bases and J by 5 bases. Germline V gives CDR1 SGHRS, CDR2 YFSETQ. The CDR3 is CASSTGTGDQPQHF. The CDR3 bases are TGCGCCAGCAGCACCGGGACAGGCGATCAGCCCCAGCATTTT. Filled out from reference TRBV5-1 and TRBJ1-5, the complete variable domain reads KAGVTQTPRYLIKTRGQQVTLSCSPISGHRSVSWYQQTPGQGLQFLFEYFSETQRNKGNFPGRFSGRQFSNSRSEMNVSTLELGDSALYLCASSTGTGDQPQHFGDGTRLSIL.

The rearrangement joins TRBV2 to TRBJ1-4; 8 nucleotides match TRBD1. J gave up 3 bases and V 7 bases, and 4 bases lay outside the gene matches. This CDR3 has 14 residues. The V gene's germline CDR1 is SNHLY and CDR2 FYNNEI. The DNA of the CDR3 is TGTGCCAGCAACGGACAGGGTGCTAATGAAAAACTGTTTTTT. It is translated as CASNGQGANEKLFF.

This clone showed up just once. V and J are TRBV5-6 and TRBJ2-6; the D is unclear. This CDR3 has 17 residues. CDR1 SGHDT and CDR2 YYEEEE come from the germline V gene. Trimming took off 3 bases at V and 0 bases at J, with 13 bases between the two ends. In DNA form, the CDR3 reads TGTGCCAGCAGCTCGGCCCTAGTTTACTCTGGGGCCAACGTCCTGACTTTC. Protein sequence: CASSSALVYSGANVLTF.

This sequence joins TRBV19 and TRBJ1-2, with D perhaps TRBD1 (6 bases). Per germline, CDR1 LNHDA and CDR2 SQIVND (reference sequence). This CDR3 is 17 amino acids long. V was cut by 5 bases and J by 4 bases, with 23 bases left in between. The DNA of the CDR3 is TGTGCCAGTAGTTTAAAACCCGGAGGACAGTCCGCCTATGGCTACACCTTC. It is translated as CASSLKPGGQSAYGYTF. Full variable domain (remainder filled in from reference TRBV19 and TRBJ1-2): DGGITQSPKYLFRKEGQNVTLSCEQNLNHDAMYWYRQDPGQGLRLIYYSQIVNDFQKGDIAEGYSVSREKKESFPLTVTSAQKNPTAFYLCASSLKPGGQSAYGYTFGSGTRLTVV.

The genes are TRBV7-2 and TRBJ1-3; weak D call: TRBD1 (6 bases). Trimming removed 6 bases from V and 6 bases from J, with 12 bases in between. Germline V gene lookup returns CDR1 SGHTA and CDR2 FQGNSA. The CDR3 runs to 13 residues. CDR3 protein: CASRSDRLNTIYF. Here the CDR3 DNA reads TGTGCCAGCAGATCAGACAGGTTAAACACCATATATTTT.

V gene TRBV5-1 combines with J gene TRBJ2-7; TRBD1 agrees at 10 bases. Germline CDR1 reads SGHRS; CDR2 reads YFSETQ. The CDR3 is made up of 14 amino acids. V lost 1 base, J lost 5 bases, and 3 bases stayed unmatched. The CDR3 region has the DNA TGCGCCAGCAGCTTGCAGACAGGGGGCAACGAGCAGTACTTC. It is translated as CASSLQTGGNEQYF.

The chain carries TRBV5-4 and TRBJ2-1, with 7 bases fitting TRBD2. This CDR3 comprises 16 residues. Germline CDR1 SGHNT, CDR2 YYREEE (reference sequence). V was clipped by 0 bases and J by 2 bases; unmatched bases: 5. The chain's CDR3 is CASSLESGAAYNEQFF. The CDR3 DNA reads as TGTGCCAGCAGCTTGGAGAGCGGGGCGGCCTACAATGAGCAGTTCTTC.

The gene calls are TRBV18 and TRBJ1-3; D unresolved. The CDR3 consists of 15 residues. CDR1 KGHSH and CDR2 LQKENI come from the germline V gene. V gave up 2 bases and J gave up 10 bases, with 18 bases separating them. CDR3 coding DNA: TGTGCCAGCTCACCAGAAGTTTTTTCCGAGGAAACCATATATTTT. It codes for CASSPEVFSEETIYF.

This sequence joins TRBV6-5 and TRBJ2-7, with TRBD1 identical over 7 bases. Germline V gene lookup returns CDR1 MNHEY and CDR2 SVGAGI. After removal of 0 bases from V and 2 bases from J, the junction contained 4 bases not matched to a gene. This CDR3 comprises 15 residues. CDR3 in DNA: TGTGCCAGCAGTTACTCAAGTGGACAGGCCTACGAGCAGTACTTC. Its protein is CASSYSSGQAYEQYF.

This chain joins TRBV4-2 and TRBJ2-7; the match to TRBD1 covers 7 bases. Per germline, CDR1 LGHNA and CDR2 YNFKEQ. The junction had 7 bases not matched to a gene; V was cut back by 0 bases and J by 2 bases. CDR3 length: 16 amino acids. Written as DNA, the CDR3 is TGTGCCAGCAGCCAAGAGAACAGGGGAGCCGCCTACGAGCAGTACTTC. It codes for CASSQENRGAAYEQYF.

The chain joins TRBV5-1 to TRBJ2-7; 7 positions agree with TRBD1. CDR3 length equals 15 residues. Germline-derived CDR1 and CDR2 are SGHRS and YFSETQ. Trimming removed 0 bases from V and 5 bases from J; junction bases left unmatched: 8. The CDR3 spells CASSLAETGSDEQYF. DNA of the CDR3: TGCGCCAGCAGCTTGGCCGAGACAGGGAGCGACGAGCAGTACTTC.

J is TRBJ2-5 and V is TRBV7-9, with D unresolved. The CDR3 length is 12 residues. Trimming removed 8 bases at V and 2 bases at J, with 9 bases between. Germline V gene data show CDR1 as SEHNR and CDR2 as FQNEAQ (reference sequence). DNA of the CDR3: TGTGCCAGCCACCAGGTTCAAGAGACCCAGTACTTC. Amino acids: CASHQVQETQYF.

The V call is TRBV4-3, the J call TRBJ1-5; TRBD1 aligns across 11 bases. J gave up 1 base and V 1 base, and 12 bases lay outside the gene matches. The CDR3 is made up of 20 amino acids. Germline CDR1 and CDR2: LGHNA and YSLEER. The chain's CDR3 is CASSQGVGTGGRASNQPQHF. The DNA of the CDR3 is TGCGCCAGCAGCCAAGGCGTTGGGACAGGGGGTCGAGCGAGCAATCAGCCCCAGCATTTT.

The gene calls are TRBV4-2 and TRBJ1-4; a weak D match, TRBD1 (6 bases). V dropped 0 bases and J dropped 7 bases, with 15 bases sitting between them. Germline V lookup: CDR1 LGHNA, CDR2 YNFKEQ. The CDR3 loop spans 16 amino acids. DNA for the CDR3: TGTGCCAGCAGCCAAGATCACAGGGTCGAGGGTGAAAAACTGTTTTTT. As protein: CASSQDHRVEGEKLFF.

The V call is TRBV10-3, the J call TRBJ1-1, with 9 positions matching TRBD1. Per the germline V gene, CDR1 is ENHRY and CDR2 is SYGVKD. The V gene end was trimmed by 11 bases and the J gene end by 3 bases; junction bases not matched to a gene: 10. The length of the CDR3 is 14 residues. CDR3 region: CASGRGQGYTEAFF. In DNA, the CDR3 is TGTGCCTCGGGGAGGGGACAGGGCTACACTGAAGCTTTCTTT.

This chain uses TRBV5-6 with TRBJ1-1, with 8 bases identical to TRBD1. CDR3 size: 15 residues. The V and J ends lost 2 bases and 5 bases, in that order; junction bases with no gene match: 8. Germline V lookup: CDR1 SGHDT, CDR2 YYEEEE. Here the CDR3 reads CASSFRTGRWTEAFF. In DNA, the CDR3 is TGTGCCAGCAGCTTCCGGACAGGGAGGTGGACTGAAGCTTTCTTT.

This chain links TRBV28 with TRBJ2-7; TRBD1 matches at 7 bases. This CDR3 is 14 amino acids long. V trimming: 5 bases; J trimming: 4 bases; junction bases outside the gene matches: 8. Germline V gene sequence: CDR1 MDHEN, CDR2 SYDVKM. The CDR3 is CASSAQPGGYEQYF. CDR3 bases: TGTGCCAGCAGTGCGCAACCAGGGGGATACGAGCAGTACTTC.

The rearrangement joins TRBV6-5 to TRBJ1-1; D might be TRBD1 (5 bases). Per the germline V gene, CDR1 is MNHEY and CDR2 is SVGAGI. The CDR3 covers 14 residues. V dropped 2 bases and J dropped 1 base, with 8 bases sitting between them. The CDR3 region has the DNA TGTGCCAGCAGTTACGCAGGGTGGAACACTGAAGCTTTCTTT. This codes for CASSYAGWNTEAFF.

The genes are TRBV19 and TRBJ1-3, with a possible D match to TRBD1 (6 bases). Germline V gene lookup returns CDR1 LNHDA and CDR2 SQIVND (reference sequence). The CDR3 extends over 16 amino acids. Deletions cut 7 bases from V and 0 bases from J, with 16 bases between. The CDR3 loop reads CASTFTQGHSGNTIYF. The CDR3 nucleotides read TGTGCCAGTACCTTTACTCAGGGGCACTCTGGAAACACCATATATTTT.

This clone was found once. Written as DNA, the CDR3 is TGTGCCAGCAGCACGGACAATTATGGCTACACCTTC. Protein product: CASSTDNYGYTF. The chain couples TRBV7-2 to TRBJ1-2, with TRBD1 as a possible D gene (5 bases). The CDR3 contains 12 residues. Trimming removed 5 bases from V and 5 bases from J, with 9 bases in between. Per the germline V gene, CDR1 is SGHTA and CDR2 is FQGNSA.

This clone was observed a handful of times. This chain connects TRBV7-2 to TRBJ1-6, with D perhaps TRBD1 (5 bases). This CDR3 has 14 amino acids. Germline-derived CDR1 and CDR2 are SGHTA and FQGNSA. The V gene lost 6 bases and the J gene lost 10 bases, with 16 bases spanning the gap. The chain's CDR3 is CASRPGTGGSPLHF. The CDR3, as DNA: TGTGCCAGCAGACCCGGGACGGGAGGCTCACCCCTCCACTTT. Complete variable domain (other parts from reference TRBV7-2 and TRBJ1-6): GAGVSQSPSNKVTEKGKDVELRCDPISGHTALYWYRQSLGQGLEFLIYFQGNSAPDKSGLPSDRFSAERTGGSVSTLTIQRTQQEDSAVYLCASRPGTGGSPLHFGNGTRLTVT.

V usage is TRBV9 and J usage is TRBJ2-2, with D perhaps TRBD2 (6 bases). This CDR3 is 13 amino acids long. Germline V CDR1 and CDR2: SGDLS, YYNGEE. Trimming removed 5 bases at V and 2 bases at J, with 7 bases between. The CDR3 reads CASRRGNTGELFF. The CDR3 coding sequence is TGTGCCAGCAGGCGGGGAAACACCGGGGAGCTGTTTTTT.

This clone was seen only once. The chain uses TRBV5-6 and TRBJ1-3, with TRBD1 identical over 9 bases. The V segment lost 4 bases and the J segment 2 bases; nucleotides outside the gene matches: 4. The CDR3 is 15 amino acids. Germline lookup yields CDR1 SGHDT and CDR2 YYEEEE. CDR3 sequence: CASSLTGGTGNTIYF. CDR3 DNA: TGTGCCAGCAGCCTGACAGGGGGAACTGGAAACACCATATATTTT.

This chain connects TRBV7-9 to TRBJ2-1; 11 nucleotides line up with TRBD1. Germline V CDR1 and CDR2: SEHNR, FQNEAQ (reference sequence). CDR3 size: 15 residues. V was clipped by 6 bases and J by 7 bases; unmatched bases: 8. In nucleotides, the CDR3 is TGTGCCAGCAGACGAACCGGGACAGGGGGAAATGAGCAGTTCTTC. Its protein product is CASRRTGTGGNEQFF.

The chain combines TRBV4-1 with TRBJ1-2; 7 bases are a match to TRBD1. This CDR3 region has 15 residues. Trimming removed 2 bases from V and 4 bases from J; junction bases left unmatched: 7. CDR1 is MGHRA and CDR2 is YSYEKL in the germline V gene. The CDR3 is CASSQLAQGIYGYTF. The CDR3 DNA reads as TGCGCCAGCAGCCAACTAGCACAGGGGATCTATGGCTACACCTTC.

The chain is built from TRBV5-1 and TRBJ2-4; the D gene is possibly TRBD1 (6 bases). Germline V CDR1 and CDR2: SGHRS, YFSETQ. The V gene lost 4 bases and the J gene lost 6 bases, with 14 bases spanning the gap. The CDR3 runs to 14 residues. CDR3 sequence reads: CASSGMGRGNIQYF. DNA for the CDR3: TGCGCCAGCAGCGGGATGGGCAGGGGAAACATTCAGTACTTC.

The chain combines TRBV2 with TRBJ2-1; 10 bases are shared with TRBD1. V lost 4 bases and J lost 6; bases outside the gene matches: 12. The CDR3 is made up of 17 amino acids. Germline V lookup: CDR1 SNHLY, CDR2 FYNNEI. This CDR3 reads CASSGGLATGGSNEQFF. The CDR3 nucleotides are TGTGCCAGCAGTGGGGGGTTGGCGACAGGGGGCTCCAATGAGCAGTTCTTC.

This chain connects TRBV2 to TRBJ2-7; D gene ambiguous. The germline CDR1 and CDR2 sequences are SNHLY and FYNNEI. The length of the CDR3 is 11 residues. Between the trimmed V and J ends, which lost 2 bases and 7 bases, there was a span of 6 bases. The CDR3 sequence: CASSEYSEQYF. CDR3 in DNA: TGTGCCAGCAGTGAATATAGTGAGCAGTACTTC.

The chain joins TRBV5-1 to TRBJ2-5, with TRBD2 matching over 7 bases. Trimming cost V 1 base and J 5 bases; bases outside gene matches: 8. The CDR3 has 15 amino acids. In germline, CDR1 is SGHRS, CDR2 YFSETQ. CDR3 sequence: CASSLWGGIIETQYF. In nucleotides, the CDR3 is TGCGCCAGCAGCTTGTGGGGGGGTATCATTGAGACCCAGTACTTC.

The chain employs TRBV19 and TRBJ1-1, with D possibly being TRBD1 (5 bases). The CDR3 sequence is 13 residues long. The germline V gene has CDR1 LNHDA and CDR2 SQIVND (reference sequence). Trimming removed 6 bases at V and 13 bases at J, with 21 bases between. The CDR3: CASSRRTDSSDFF. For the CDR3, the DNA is TGTGCCAGTAGCCGCCGAACCGACAGCAGTGATTTCTTT.

The CDR3 is CASKGHHPRQYF. In DNA, the CDR3 is TGTGCCAGTAAAGGACACCACCCGCGGCAGTACTTC. The chain carries TRBV19 and TRBJ2-7; D perhaps matches TRBD1 (5 bases). V dropped 7 bases and J dropped 9 bases, with 16 bases sitting between them. CDR3 length equals 12 residues. Germline-derived CDR1 and CDR2 are LNHDA and SQIVND (reference sequence).

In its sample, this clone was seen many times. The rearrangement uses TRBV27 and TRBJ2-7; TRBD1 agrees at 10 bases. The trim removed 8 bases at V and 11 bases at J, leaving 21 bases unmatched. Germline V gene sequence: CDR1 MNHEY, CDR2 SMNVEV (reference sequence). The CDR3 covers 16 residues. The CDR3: CASARNIGTGVIPEYF. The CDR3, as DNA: TGTGCCAGCGCTCGAAATATTGGGACAGGGGTTATCCCTGAGTACTTC.